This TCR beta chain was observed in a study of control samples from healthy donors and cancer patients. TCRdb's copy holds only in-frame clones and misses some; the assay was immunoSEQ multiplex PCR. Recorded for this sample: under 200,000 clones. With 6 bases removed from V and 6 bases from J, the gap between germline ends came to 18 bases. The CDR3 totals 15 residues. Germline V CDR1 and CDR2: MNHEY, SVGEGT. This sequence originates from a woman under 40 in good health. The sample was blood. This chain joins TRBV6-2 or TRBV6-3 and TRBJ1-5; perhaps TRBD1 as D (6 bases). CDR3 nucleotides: TGTGCCAGCAGCCACGGTGGGGGGGCGCTTCAGCCCCAGCATTTT. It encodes CASSHGGGALQPQHF.